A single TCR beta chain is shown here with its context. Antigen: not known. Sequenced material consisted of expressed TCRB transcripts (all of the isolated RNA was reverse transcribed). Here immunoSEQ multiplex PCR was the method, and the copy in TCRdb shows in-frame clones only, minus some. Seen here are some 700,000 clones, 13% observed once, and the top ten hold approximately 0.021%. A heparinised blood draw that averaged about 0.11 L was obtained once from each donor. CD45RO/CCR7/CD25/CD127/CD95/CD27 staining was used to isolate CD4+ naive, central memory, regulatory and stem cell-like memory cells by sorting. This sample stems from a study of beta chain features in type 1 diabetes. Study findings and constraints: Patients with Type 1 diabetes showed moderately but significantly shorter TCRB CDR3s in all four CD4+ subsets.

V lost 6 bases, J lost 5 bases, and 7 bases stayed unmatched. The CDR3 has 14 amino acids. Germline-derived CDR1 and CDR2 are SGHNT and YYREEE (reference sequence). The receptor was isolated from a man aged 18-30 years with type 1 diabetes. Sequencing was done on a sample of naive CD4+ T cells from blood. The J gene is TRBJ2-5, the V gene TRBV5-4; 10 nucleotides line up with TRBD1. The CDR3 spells CASTLGTGEETQYF. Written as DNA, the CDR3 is TGTGCCAGCACCCTTGGGACAGGGGAGGAGACCCAGTACTTC.